The 28 T cell receptor beta chains in this list originate from one sample, sequenced in a study of prognosis after radiotherapy for stage I lung cancer. With two-round multiplex PCR, TCR beta CDR3 sequences were amplified from genomic DNA. Each TRBV and TRBJ gene had its own primer in the first PCR round. TCRdb independently ran MiXCR on the multiplex PCR reads; one entry per CDR3 protein. The repertoire holds fewer than 25,000 distinct CDR3 sequences, approximately 45% seen once, with 33% in the top ten. Sample: PBMCs, taken before or after stereotactic body radiation therapy (not recorded which). The receptors originated from a donor over 45 with non-small cell lung cancer.

This clonotype has a single count. The gene calls are TRBV25-1 and TRBJ2-3; D call uncertain. Germline V CDR1 and CDR2: MGHDK, SYGVNS. Between the trimmed V and J ends, which lost 3 bases and 2 bases, there was a span of 6 bases. The CDR3 length is 13 residues. CDR3 sequence (DNA): TGTGCCAGCAGTGAGCCCAACACAGATACGCAGTATTTT. It translates to CASSEPNTDTQYF. The full variable domain, completed using reference TRBV25-1 and TRBJ2-3, is EADIYQTPRYLVIGTGKKITLECSQTMGHDKMYWYQQDPGMELHLIHYSYGVNSTEKGDLSSESTVSRIRTEHFPLTLESARPSHTSQYLCASSEPNTDTQYFGPGTRLTVL.

This clonotype was observed at least ten times. This chain connects TRBV28 to TRBJ2-7; D is possibly TRBD2 (6 bases). CDR3 size: 14 residues. Germline lookup yields CDR1 MDHEN and CDR2 SYDVKM. Trimming shortened V by 3 bases and J by 0 bases, and 9 bases separated the two germline ends. CDR3 coding DNA: TGTGCCAGCAGTTTTGCGGGGTTCTCCTACGAGCAGTACTTC. It encodes CASSFAGFSYEQYF. Using reference TRBV28 and TRBJ2-7 for the parts outside the CDR3, the full variable domain is DVKVTQSSRYLVKRTGEKVFLECVQDMDHENMFWYRQDPGLGLRLIYFSYDVKMKEKGDIPEGYSVSREKKERFSLILESASTNQTSMYLCASSFAGFSYEQYFGPGTRLTVT.

A single count supports this clonotype. A far larger clone lies a single base away; this is likely a read error. The chain has TRBV7-2 and TRBJ2-2, with D perhaps being TRBD1 or TRBD2 (6 bases each). Per germline, CDR1 SGHTA and CDR2 FQGNSA. The CDR3 extends over 16 amino acids. CDR3 amino acids: CASRKRGDVNTGEPFF. In DNA form, the CDR3 reads TGTGCCAGCCGCAAAAGGGGGGATGTGAACACCGGGGAGCCGTTTTTT.

As regards this clonotype: A read error is the likely source, as a far larger clone sits one nucleotide away. The chain combines TRBV2 with TRBJ2-5, with TRBD2 matching 7 bases. The junction had 9 bases not matched to a gene; V was cut back by 6 bases and J by 2 bases. Germline-derived CDR1 and CDR2 are SNHLY and FYNNEI. The CDR3 has 15 residues. In DNA form, the CDR3 reads TGTGCCAGCAGCCCCGGGGGGTGGCTTCAAGAGACCCAGTACTTC. It specifies CASSPGGWLQETQYF.

This clonotype occurred many times. The CDR3 reads CASSRAQDNTGELFF. CDR3 sequence (DNA): TGCGCCAGCAGCCGGGCACAGGACAACACCGGGGAGCTGTTTTTT. This chain joins TRBV5-1 and TRBJ2-2; a possible D gene is TRBD1 (5 bases). This CDR3 has 15 residues. Looked up from germline, CDR1 is SGHRS and CDR2 is YFSETQ. V lost 4 bases to trimming and J lost 2 bases, with 12 bases between them.

The chain is built from TRBV4-3 and TRBJ1-5, with TRBD1 as a possible D gene (5 bases). Germline V gives CDR1 LGHNA, CDR2 YSLEER. With 5 bases removed from V and 0 bases from J, the gap between germline ends came to 11 bases. The CDR3 contains 15 residues. CDR3 DNA: TGCGCCAGCAGCGGTTACAGGTATAGCAATCAGCCCCAGCATTTT. This codes for CASSGYRYSNQPQHF.

Comments on this clonotype: This sequence is one base from a far larger clone and is likely a read error. The chain carries TRBV29-1 and TRBJ2-5; TRBD2 matches at 10 bases. The DNA matches TRBJ2-1 better at its end, which makes the J call doubtful. The CDR3 totals 15 residues. CDR1 and CDR2 from the germline V gene are SQVTM and ANQGSEA. The CDR3 nucleotides read TGCAGCGTTGGGGGGAAGGGACTAGCGAGGAATGAGCAGTTCTTC. Its protein product is CSVGGKGLARNEQFF.

A remark on this clonotype: One end of the junction fails to match germline, which may point to a read error. The gene calls are TRBV6-1 and TRBJ2-6; D gene ambiguous. Germline-derived CDR1 and CDR2 are MNHNS and SASEGT. This CDR3 has 17 residues. As DNA, the CDR3 is TGTGCCATAGGCCCGTGGCACTTGGGCTCTTGGGCCAACGTCCTGACTTTC. It specifies CAIGPWHLGSWANVLTF.

This sequence joins TRBV11-2 and TRBJ2-2; no clear D. The CDR3 length is 14 residues. Germline V CDR1 and CDR2: SGHAT, FQNNGV. The germline V and J ends were trimmed by 0 bases and 4 bases, with 6 bases remaining between them. For the CDR3, the DNA is TGTGCCAGCAGCTTAGATAGGGTCACCGGGGAGCTGTTTTTT. Its protein product is CASSLDRVTGELFF.

V gene TRBV6-1 combines with J gene TRBJ2-5, with a tentative D call TRBD2 (6 bases). The CDR3 spans 13 residues. The germline V gene encodes CDR1 MNHNS and CDR2 SASEGT. V was shortened by 8 bases and J by 5 bases, with 15 bases between the two germline ends. CDR3 in DNA: TGTGCCAGCGGGACTTCTATCTGGGAGACCCAGTACTTC. It specifies CASGTSIWETQYF.

This chain joins TRBV7-2 and TRBJ1-1; D not certain. The V end was cut by 5 bases, the J end by 6 bases, with 13 bases between. The CDR3 sequence is 13 residues long. Germline CDR1 is SGHTA and CDR2 is FQGNSA. This CDR3 is CASSLQGLAEAFF. The CDR3 coding sequence is TGTGCCAGCAGCCTCCAAGGGCTGGCTGAAGCTTTCTTT.

V is TRBV6-1 and J is TRBJ2-5, with D perhaps given as TRBD1 or TRBD2 (5 bases each). This CDR3 region has 14 residues. Germline V gene sequence: CDR1 MNHNS, CDR2 SASEGT. The ends were cut back, 6 bases at V and 2 bases at J, with 13 bases in the middle. The CDR3 protein is CASSRRGRQETQYF. The CDR3 DNA is TGTGCCAGCAGCCGCCGGGGCAGACAAGAGACCCAGTACTTC.

This clonotype was counted only a few times. This chain links TRBV2 with TRBJ1-2; D is perhaps TRBD1 (5 bases). V was trimmed by 1 base and J by 6 bases, leaving 15 bases between them. The length of the CDR3 is 15 residues. Germline V gene sequence: CDR1 SNHLY, CDR2 FYNNEI. Here the CDR3 DNA reads TGTGCCAGCAGTGAAGACCGGGGGGGAGGACATGGCTACACCTTC. Its protein product is CASSEDRGGGHGYTF.

This clonotype appeared many times. The DNA of the CDR3 is TGTGCCACCAGTGACCCTGTCCAGGGGGCCACCGGGGAGCTGTTTTTT. Translating it yields CATSDPVQGATGELFF. The V and J genes are TRBV24-1 and TRBJ2-2; TRBD1 agrees at 8 bases. Germline assignment: CDR1 KGHDR and CDR2 SFDVKD. The CDR3 has 16 residues. J was trimmed by 4 bases and V by 4 bases; bases with no gene match: 7.

Concerning this clonotype: This likely stems from a read error, as it lies one base from a far larger clone. This sequence joins TRBV6-5 and TRBJ2-7; 10 positions agree with TRBD2. The CDR3 sequence is 15 residues long. Germline loops: CDR1 MNHEY, CDR2 SVGAGI. CDR3 protein: CSSSLERGGWNEQYF. The CDR3 bases are TGTTCCAGCAGTCTCGAGCGGGGGGGCTGGAACGAGCAGTACTTC.

The chain has TRBV5-4 and TRBJ2-5; D call uncertain. CDR1 is SGHNT and CDR2 is YYREEE in the germline V gene (reference sequence). The V end lost 2 bases, the J end lost 5 bases, and 13 bases lay between the germline ends. CDR3 length: 14 amino acids. CDR3 residues: CASSLKRAGETQYF. In DNA form, the CDR3 reads TGTGCCAGCAGCTTAAAAAGGGCTGGGGAGACCCAGTACTTC.

This clonotype was recorded at least ten times. The gene calls are TRBV7-7 and TRBJ2-2; 10 bases line up with TRBD2. V shed 3 bases and J 7 bases; nucleotides not matched to a gene: 5. Germline values: CDR1 SSHAT, CDR2 FNYEAQ (reference sequence). The CDR3 covers 15 residues. CDR3 DNA: TGTGCCAGCAGCTTGGAAGCGGGAGGGGTCGGGGAGCTGTTTTTT. This sequence encodes CASSLEAGGVGELFF.

Many counts were recorded for this clonotype. The chain carries TRBV30 and TRBJ2-2, with 14 bases that match TRBD2. Germline values: CDR1 GTSNPN, CDR2 SVGIG (reference sequence). Trimming removed 5 bases from V and 4 bases from J; junction bases left unmatched: 9. This CDR3 spans 17 amino acids. This CDR3 is CAWPRGTSGRGTGELFF. CDR3 in DNA: TGTGCCTGGCCAAGAGGGACTAGCGGGAGAGGCACCGGGGAGCTGTTTTTT.

Of note for this clonotype: With a far larger clone one base away, a read error is the likely cause. The V gene is TRBV7-9, the J gene TRBJ2-3; D remains ambiguous. The CDR3 has 13 amino acids. Germline CDR1 and CDR2: SEHNR and FQNEAQ (reference sequence). The CDR3 spells CASSAQYTDTHYF. CDR3 DNA: TGTGCCAGCAGTGCTCAGTACACAGATACGCATTATTTT.

This clonotype has at least ten counts. V is TRBV4-3 and J is TRBJ2-6; a weak D match, TRBD1 (6 bases). Germline CDR1 LGHNA, CDR2 YSLEER. The V end was cut by 1 base, the J end by 3 bases, with 19 bases between. The CDR3 is made up of 19 amino acids. The CDR3 bases are TGCGCCAGCAGCCAAGGGGGTATGGTGGGGGCGGGTGGGGCCAACGTCCTGACTTTC. Protein: CASSQGGMVGAGGANVLTF.

This clonotype was seen at least ten times. This rearrangement joins TRBV2 to TRBJ1-5; D is undetermined. The CDR3 sequence is 15 residues long. V dropped 4 bases and J dropped 0 bases, with 10 bases sitting between them. Germline loops: CDR1 SNHLY, CDR2 FYNNEI. CDR3 region: CASSVFLYSNQPQHF. The CDR3 region has the DNA TGTGCCAGCAGTGTATTCCTGTATAGCAATCAGCCCCAGCATTTT.

The gene calls are TRBV14 and TRBJ2-3; no definite D call. The CDR3 spans 17 residues. Germline V gene sequence: CDR1 SGHDN, CDR2 FVKESK. The V gene lost 4 bases and the J gene lost 4 bases, with 21 bases spanning the gap. CDR3 in amino acids: CASSPSCRVGVADTQYF. Written as DNA, the CDR3 is TGTGCCAGCAGCCCGTCGTGTCGGGTGGGCGTTGCAGATACGCAGTATTTT.

This clonotype was observed many times. This may arise from a read error, as a much more abundant clone is one base away. The chain employs TRBV15 and TRBJ2-2, with TRBD2 as a possible D gene (5 bases). The CDR3 has 13 amino acids. Trimming cost V 6 bases and J 4 bases, with 9 bases left between them. Germline V gene data show CDR1 as LNHNV and CDR2 as YYDKDF (reference sequence). CDR3 protein: CATSPGFTGELFF. As DNA, the CDR3 is TGTGCCACCAGTCCGGGATTCACCGGGGAGCTGTTTTTT.

This chain uses TRBV6-1 with TRBJ1-2, with 9 bases that match TRBD1. The CDR3 sequence is 13 residues long. V dropped 4 bases and J dropped 7; count of bases not matched to a gene: 4. The germline V gene has CDR1 MNHNS and CDR2 SASEGT. The CDR3 nucleotides read TGTGCCAGCAGTGGGGACAGGGCCTCTGGCTACACCTTC. Amino acid sequence: CASSGDRASGYTF.

This clonotype was found many times. The V and J genes are TRBV7-9 and TRBJ1-6; TRBD1 is a possible D gene (5 bases). The CDR3 runs 14 residues. Per germline, CDR1 SEHNR and CDR2 FQNEAQ (reference sequence). Trimming took off 1 base at V and 5 bases at J, with 6 bases between the two ends. In DNA, the CDR3 is TGTGCCAGCAGCTTAGGGGGGAATAATTCACCCCTCCACTTT. It yields the protein CASSLGGNNSPLHF.

This clonotype was seen many times. The chain recombines TRBV7-9 with TRBJ2-3; possible D gene TRBD2, 6 bases. Trimming removed 8 bases at V and 1 base at J, with 10 bases between. This CDR3 is 13 amino acids long. Germline loops: CDR1 SEHNR, CDR2 FQNEAQ (reference sequence). The CDR3 DNA sequence: TGTGCCAGCGGTTGGGGGGGCACAGATACGCAGTATTTT. Its translation is CASGWGGTDTQYF.

This clonotype showed up just a few times. The CDR3 region is CASSPRDRVLNEQYF. Here the CDR3 DNA reads TGTGCCAGCAGTCCCCGGGACAGGGTCTTGAACGAGCAGTACTTC. The chain has TRBV6-1 and TRBJ2-7, with 9 nucleotides matching TRBD1. V was clipped by 5 bases and J by 5 bases; unmatched bases: 10. In germline, CDR1 is MNHNS, CDR2 SASEGT. The length of the CDR3 is 15 residues.

V gene TRBV5-1 combines with J gene TRBJ1-2; 9 bases fit TRBD1. CDR3 length equals 15 residues. The V gene's germline CDR1 is SGHRS and CDR2 YFSETQ. V lost 2 bases to trimming and J lost 2 bases; unmatched junction nucleotides: 4. The CDR3 nucleotides read TGCGCCAGCAGCTTATTCGGGACAGGGAACTATGGCTACACCTTC. This encodes CASSLFGTGNYGYTF. Full variable domain (remainder filled in from reference TRBV5-1 and TRBJ1-2): KAGVTQTPRYLIKTRGQQVTLSCSPISGHRSVSWYQQTPGQGLQFLFEYFSETQRNKGNFPGRFSGRQFSNSRSEMNVSTLELGDSALYLCASSLFGTGNYGYTFGSGTRLTVV.